The following is a T cell receptor (beta chain) sequence with its context. The antigen it recognizes is unknown. Per-base qualities were not stored, and no clone one base away is much larger. The immunoSEQ Assay, a bias-controlled multiplex PCR, was used to amplify TCRbeta CDR3 regions from genomic DNA. As for the authors' bioinformatics: Nucleated cell counts per sample were estimated from amplification of reference gene primers within the assay. To quantify the absolute abundance of each unique TCRbeta CDR3 rearrangement, sequence reads were collapsed and filtered. For each sample, productive Simpson clonality was calculated as the square root of Simpson's diversity index across productive rearrangements. What TCRdb holds here is the immuneACCESS table cut down to in-frame rearrangements. Part of the clones is not present; checked against another copy, under half of the missing clones reflect an unresolved V gene, and the others are unexplained. V, J and clone size are those of that table, while D and trimming were read from the DNA. The sample table lists about 150,000 clones, roughly 90% of them with a count of one. The ten largest clonotypes hold approximately 3% of the sample.

These data come from a study of blood T cell repertoires in COVID-19 (dated by TCRdb to the early 2020s). Some background on the complete study: Collaborator samples came from the United States, Italy and Spain and covered acute and convalescent phases of COVID-19. The repertoires were released in a freely available public database meant as a resource for research on the immune response to SARS-CoV-2. The material from the prospective study consisted of cDNA or gDNA derived from T cells, B-cell-depleted T cells, or PBMCs. Where available, HLA class I and class II types were obtained from metadata supplied by the sample provider rather than from assay-based typing. The samples were drawn from the first 160 participants of the ongoing ImmuneRACE study and from 1,200 or so subjects provided by 6 global collaborators. Subjects who had been exposed to COVID-19, were actively infected with it, or had recovered from it provided the deeply sampled blood TCRbeta repertoires that made up the dataset. Nearly every sample came with metadata listing a de-identified subject ID, COVID-19 status, age in years and sex.

The collaborating institutions used their own protocols to collect whole blood in K2EDTA tubes. For TCRbeta analysis, collaborators shipped samples in one of three forms: frozen whole blood, isolated PBMCs, or DNA extracted from either of those sample types. The study at large found these results: The quantity of clinical and demographic metadata differed by source and by participant and was supplied without curation.

CDR1 is given as SGDLS and CDR2 as YYNGEE, both from the germline V gene. V drops 5 bases and J drops 0 bases, leaving 8 bases in between. Including cysteine and phenylalanine, the CDR3 has 14 amino acids. The DNA shown is the 42-base CDR3, in frame from base 1. The TCR originated in a man aged 60-69 years with acute or convalescent COVID-19. The V and J segments used are TRBV9 and TRBJ2-2; a confident D gene designation cannot be given. Sequenced material: peripheral blood. The DNA sequence is TGTGCCAGCAGACTATCGCCGAACACCGGGGAGCTGTTTTTT. Translated, this gives CASRLSPNTGELFF. The full variable domain, completed from the reference TRBV9 and TRBJ2-2 proteins outside the CDR3, reads DSGVTQTPKHLITATGQRVTLRCSPRSGDLSVYWYQQSLDQGLQFLIQYYNGEERAKGNILERFSAQQFPDLHSELNLSSLELGDSALYFCASRLSPNTGELFFGEGSRLTVL.